Presented here are 20 T cell receptor beta chains from one specimen sequenced in a study of radiation and T cells in renal cell carcinoma. Sequencing used immunoSEQ multiplex PCR; TCRdb keeps in-frame clones, though not all of them. The top ten clones hold roughly 7% of a sample with around 60,000 clones, around 77% of them seen once. The sample's time point: blood 2 weeks post-SBRT. Described treatment: 15 Gy SBRT to primary tumor, nephrectomy 4 weeks later. The source material was blood, sampled from a patient whose treatment included radiotherapy and nephrectomy. The receptors derive from a man between 60 and 75 years old with renal cell carcinoma.

In its sample, this clone was seen once. The V and J genes are TRBV30 and TRBJ2-3; 7 nucleotides agree with TRBD2. This CDR3 is built from 15 residues. Germline lookup yields CDR1 GTSNPN and CDR2 SVGIG (reference sequence). V trimming: 0 bases; J trimming: 4 bases; junction bases outside the gene matches: 7. Written as DNA, the CDR3 is TGTGCCTGGAGTGTTTCCGGGAGGAGGTCAGATACGCAGTATTTT. It codes for CAWSVSGRRSDTQYF.

The chain links TRBV6-5 to TRBJ2-7; 7 bases fit TRBD2. Germline V gene data show CDR1 as MNHEY and CDR2 as SVGAGI. The CDR3 totals 16 residues. The V segment lost 0 bases and the J segment 4 bases; nucleotides outside the gene matches: 9. This CDR3 is CASSYSLAGEGYEQYF. The CDR3, as DNA: TGTGCCAGCAGTTACTCTTTGGCGGGGGAGGGATACGAGCAGTACTTC.

The V call is TRBV30, the J call TRBJ1-1, with TRBD1 matching over 7 bases. CDR1 GTSNPN and CDR2 SVGIG come from the germline V gene (reference sequence). Trimming removed 1 base from V and 6 bases from J; junction bases left unmatched: 5. This CDR3 has 13 amino acids. The CDR3 spells CAWSATGVPEAFF. CDR3 DNA: TGTGCCTGGAGTGCTACAGGGGTCCCTGAAGCTTTCTTT.

J is TRBJ1-1 and V is TRBV12-5; tentative D call: TRBD1 (6 bases). With 1 base removed from V and 10 bases from J, the gap between germline ends came to 13 bases. CDR1 LGHNT and CDR2 FRNRAP come from the germline V gene. The CDR3 length is 13 residues. CDR3 amino acids: CASGLDRVRGAFF. The DNA for the CDR3 is TGTGCTAGTGGTTTGGACAGGGTCAGAGGAGCTTTCTTT.

The gene calls are TRBV9 and TRBJ1-2; D is undetermined. Germline-derived CDR1 and CDR2 are SGDLS and YYNGEE. V was clipped by 0 bases and J by 2 bases, with 5 bases between them. The CDR3 contains 13 residues. CDR3 nucleotide sequence: TGTGCCAGCAGCGTAGAGCTGAACTATGGCTACACCTTC. Amino acids: CASSVELNYGYTF. The variable domain in full, completed from reference TRBV9 and TRBJ1-2, reads DSGVTQTPKHLITATGQRVTLRCSPRSGDLSVYWYQQSLDQGLQFLIQYYNGEERAKGNILERFSAQQFPDLHSELNLSSLELGDSALYFCASSVELNYGYTFGSGTRLTVV.

The table lists this clone with a count of one. At one end, the junction sequence differs from germline, possibly due to a read error. This CDR3 is CASTLGLSSGRETQYF. CDR3 bases: TGTGCCAGCACCTTAGGGCTGAGTAGCGGGAGGGAGACCCAGTACTTC. The chain employs TRBV11-3 and TRBJ2-5, with TRBD2 matching over 10 bases. Germline values: CDR1 SGHNT, CDR2 YENEEA. The CDR3 sequence is 16 residues long.

This clone was seen a few times. The genes are TRBV19 and TRBJ1-3, with D possibly TRBD1 on 6 matching bases. With 6 bases removed from V and 1 base from J, the gap between germline ends came to 10 bases. Germline lookup yields CDR1 LNHDA and CDR2 SQIVND (reference sequence). The CDR3 consists of 14 residues. The CDR3 bases are TGTGCCAGTAGCGAACAGGGTTCTGGAAACACCATATATTTT. Protein: CASSEQGSGNTIYF.

Only one count was recorded for this clone. The rearrangement links TRBV6-1 to TRBJ1-5; the D is unclear. CDR1 is MNHNS, CDR2 SASEGT, per germline. V lost 3 bases, J lost 5 bases, and 8 bases lay in between. This CDR3 spans 13 amino acids. CDR3 sequence reads: CASSDTIDQPQHF. In DNA form, the CDR3 reads TGTGCCAGCAGTGATACCATAGATCAGCCCCAGCATTTT.

V is TRBV29-1 and J is TRBJ1-1, with D possibly TRBD1 on 5 matching bases. The CDR3 covers 12 residues. Germline-derived CDR1 and CDR2 are SQVTM and ANQGSEA. V lost 6 bases and J lost 2, with 10 bases in between. CDR3 DNA: TGCAGCGTGGGGGACTTAAACACTGAAGCTTTCTTT. This translates into CSVGDLNTEAFF.

This chain joins TRBV7-9 and TRBJ2-7; 8 nucleotides match TRBD1. Germline lookup yields CDR1 SEHNR and CDR2 FQNEAQ (reference sequence). With V trimmed by 3 bases and J by 6 bases, 7 bases remained unmatched. This CDR3 spans 14 amino acids. CDR3 nucleotides: TGTGCCAGCAGCTTCGGACAGGGAGCGGTCGAGCAGTACTTC. This encodes CASSFGQGAVEQYF.

This clone was found a few times. The genes are TRBV4-3 and TRBJ2-1; D is possibly TRBD1 (5 bases). The CDR3 extends over 15 amino acids. Germline V gives CDR1 LGHNA, CDR2 YSLEER. The V end lost 0 bases, the J end lost 7 bases, and 13 bases lay between the germline ends. CDR3 nucleotides: TGCGCCAGCAGCCAAGATGGGGTAAGACAGAATGAGCAGTTCTTC. As protein: CASSQDGVRQNEQFF.

The V gene is TRBV9, the J gene TRBJ1-1; 7 nucleotides align to TRBD1. In germline, CDR1 is SGDLS, CDR2 YYNGEE. The CDR3 covers 17 residues. The ends lost 4 bases at V and 0 bases at J; junction bases unmatched: 12. The CDR3 coding sequence is TGTGCCAGCAGCCCCCGACCGGGACAGCTCATGAACACTGAAGCTTTCTTT. Translating gives CASSPRPGQLMNTEAFF.

The rearrangement links TRBV30 to TRBJ2-7; tentative D call: TRBD1 (5 bases). The CDR3 extends over 14 amino acids. CDR1 is GTSNPN, CDR2 SVGIG, per germline (reference sequence). Trimming removed 3 bases at V and 1 base at J, with 13 bases between. In DNA, the CDR3 is TGTGCCTGGAGGCCAATAGCAGGGTCCTACGAGCAGTACTTC. This translates into CAWRPIAGSYEQYF.

J is TRBJ1-2 and V is TRBV30; D uncertain. The CDR3 covers 14 residues. CDR1 GTSNPN and CDR2 SVGIG come from the germline V gene (reference sequence). V lost 5 bases and J lost 8, with 21 bases in between. The CDR3 DNA reads as TGTGCCTGGGGCAGAACTTCCGCGAGACGGGGCTACACCTTC. Protein: CAWGRTSARRGYTF. Looking up the rest from reference TRBV30 and TRBJ1-2 gives the full variable domain: SQTIHQWPATLVQPVGSPLSLECTVEGTSNPNLYWYRQAAGRGLQLLFYSVGIGQISSEVPQNLSASRPQDRQFILSSKKLLLSDSGFYLCAWGRTSARRGYTFGSGTRLTVV.

The chain employs TRBV28 and TRBJ1-2, with D unresolved. The CDR3 spans 11 residues. With 6 bases removed from V and 7 bases from J, the gap between germline ends came to 9 bases. The germline CDR1 and CDR2 sequences are MDHEN and SYDVKM. CDR3 DNA sequence: TGTGCCAGCAGCTCCTCGGTTGGCTACACCTTC. The encoded protein is CASSSSVGYTF.

The chain employs TRBV16 and TRBJ1-4; D remains ambiguous. The germline V gene encodes CDR1 KGHSY and CDR2 FQNENV. This CDR3 has 14 residues. Trimming took off 8 bases at V and 16 bases at J, with 26 bases between the two ends. The CDR3 spells CASGPLNVTGRRFF. The CDR3 nucleotides are TGTGCCAGCGGGCCATTGAATGTCACTGGTAGGCGGTTTTTT. Full variable domain (remainder filled in from reference TRBV16 and TRBJ1-4): GEEVAQTPKHLVRGEGQKAKLYCAPIKGHSYVFWYQQVLKNEFKFLISFQNENVFDETGMPKERFSAKCLPNSPCSLEIQATKLEDSAVYFCASGPLNVTGRRFFGSGTQLSVL.

This chain connects TRBV4-3 to TRBJ1-2; D gene uncertain. The length of the CDR3 is 17 residues. Trimming took off 0 bases at V and 1 base at J, with 15 bases between the two ends. Germline-derived CDR1 and CDR2 are LGHNA and YSLEER. Here the CDR3 DNA reads TGCGCCAGCAGCCAAGAAATTCGTCGGCGAGTTAACTATGGCTACACCTTC. Translation gives CASSQEIRRRVNYGYTF.

The chain carries TRBV28 and TRBJ1-3; TRBD1 agrees at 8 bases. This CDR3 spans 16 amino acids. From germline, CDR1 is MDHEN and CDR2 SYDVKM. J lost 3 bases, V lost 10 bases, and 14 bases had no gene match. The CDR3 region is CATSWVQGGVGNTIYF. The CDR3 DNA reads as TGTGCCACTTCTTGGGTACAGGGGGGAGTTGGAAACACCATATATTTT.

V is TRBV7-9 and J is TRBJ2-3; TRBD2 might be the D (6 bases). The CDR3 is 13 amino acids. V was pared by 1 base and J by 5 bases, with 7 bases between. The germline gives CDR1 SEHNR, CDR2 FQNEAQ (reference sequence). CDR3 DNA: TGTGCCAGCAGCTTAGAAGCGGGAGATACGCAGTATTTT. Translation: CASSLEAGDTQYF.

This clone was detected only once. The chain links TRBV5-1 to TRBJ2-3; 8 bases agree with TRBD2. This CDR3 contains 16 residues. V was clipped by 0 bases and J by 2 bases; unmatched bases: 5. CDR1 SGHRS and CDR2 YFSETQ come from the germline V gene. The CDR3 loop is CASSLDIGGDTDTQYF. CDR3 DNA sequence: TGCGCCAGCAGCTTGGATATCGGGGGGGACACAGATACGCAGTATTTT.